Following are 32 T cell receptor beta chains from one sample sequenced in a study of T cells after yellow fever vaccination. TCRdb processed the 5' RACE reads anew with MiXCR; each CDR3 protein has one entry. The sample yields about 220,000 distinct CDR3 sequences, about 7% seen once. This sample comprised CD4+ T cells sorted from PBMCs, obtained on the day of the yellow fever booster vaccination. These receptors all come from a man under 40 who received the YFV17D yellow fever vaccine.

This clonotype was counted at least ten times. In nucleotides, the CDR3 is TGTGCCAGCAGCTTAGGCTATCAAGGCTCCTACGAGCAGTACTTC. This gives the protein CASSLGYQGSYEQYF. The V gene is TRBV7-2, the J gene TRBJ2-7; D not resolved. This CDR3 is 15 amino acids long. The germline V and J ends were trimmed by 1 base and 0 bases, with 10 bases remaining between them. Germline V gene data show CDR1 as SGHTA and CDR2 as FQGNSA.

A word on this clonotype: A junction boundary mismatches the germline segment, possibly from a read error. The V and J genes are TRBV12-3 or TRBV12-4 and TRBJ2-1; TRBD1 is a possible D gene (6 bases). CDR3 length: 11 residues. The CDR3 region has the DNA TGTGCCAGCAGGGAGCAGGGGCCTTCGATCTTC. It specifies CASREQGPSIF.

The CDR3 coding sequence is TGTGCCAGCAGTCAACTGCGGGCGGGGGAGCAGTACTTC. Residues: CASSQLRAGEQYF. J is TRBJ2-7 and V is TRBV28; D is perhaps TRBD2 (6 bases). CDR1 is MDHEN, CDR2 SYDVKM, per germline. Trimming cost V 5 bases and J 7 bases, with 15 bases left between them. This CDR3 is built from 13 residues.

The CDR3 DNA is TGTGCCAGCAGCTTGGTCTCCAATAGCGGGACGAAGTGGGAGCAGTACTTC. This gives the protein CASSLVSNSGTKWEQYF. The rearrangement links TRBV5-6 to TRBJ2-7; 8 nucleotides align to TRBD2. V dropped 0 bases and J dropped 7; count of bases not matched to a gene: 15. Looked up from germline, CDR1 is SGHDT and CDR2 is YYEEEE. This CDR3 contains 17 residues.

This sequence joins TRBV5-4 and TRBJ2-2; D ambiguous. CDR1 and CDR2 from the germline V gene are SGHNT and YYREEE (reference sequence). Trimming stripped 0 bases from V and 4 bases from J, with 10 bases between. This CDR3 comprises 15 residues. In DNA form, the CDR3 reads TGTGCCAGCAGCTTGGATGTCAGACCCACCGGGGAGCTGTTTTTT. Translated, it gives CASSLDVRPTGELFF.

The V call is TRBV3-1, the J call TRBJ2-5; no firm D call. The germline V gene has CDR1 LGHDT and CDR2 YNNKEL (reference sequence). The V gene lost 7 bases and the J gene lost 2 bases, with 5 bases spanning the gap. The length of the CDR3 is 11 residues. In nucleotides, the CDR3 is TGTGCCAGCAAACGGCAAGAGACCCAGTACTTC. Residues: CASKRQETQYF.

This clonotype was seen only a few times. The chain is built from TRBV5-4 and TRBJ2-3; no definite D call. The CDR3 length is 13 residues. Germline CDR1 and CDR2: SGHNT and YYREEE (reference sequence). V lost 4 bases, J lost 6 bases, and 12 bases lay in between. In DNA, the CDR3 is TGTGCCAGCAGCCACTCCCACGCGGATACGCAGTATTTT. Translating it yields CASSHSHADTQYF.

The gene calls are TRBV6-2 or TRBV6-3 and TRBJ1-1; D call uncertain. The germline V gene has CDR1 MNHEY and CDR2 SVGEGT. CDR3 size: 11 residues. V shed 6 bases and J shed 9 bases, with 11 bases lying between them. The CDR3 loop is CASRFDWKAFF. CDR3 sequence (DNA): TGTGCCAGCAGATTTGACTGGAAAGCTTTCTTT.

Many counts were recorded for this clonotype. The J gene is TRBJ2-7, the V gene TRBV10-3; D possibly matches TRBD1 or TRBD2 (5 bases each). CDR1 is ENHRY, CDR2 SYGVKD, per germline. V was cut by 3 bases and J by 4 bases, with 13 bases left in between. This CDR3 contains 14 residues. This CDR3 is CAISDPGLGYEQYF. The CDR3 DNA is TGTGCCATCAGTGACCCGGGGCTCGGTTACGAGCAGTACTTC.

This clonotype has just a few counts. This sequence joins TRBV2 and TRBJ1-5; D is undetermined. The CDR3 extends over 12 amino acids. Between the trimmed V and J ends, which lost 3 bases and 5 bases, there was a span of 5 bases. CDR1 is SNHLY, CDR2 FYNNEI, per germline. As DNA, the CDR3 is TGTGCCAGCAGTGACGGGTATCAGCCCCAGCATTTT. This translates into CASSDGYQPQHF. Full variable domain (missing parts from reference TRBV2 and TRBJ1-5): EPEVTQTPSHQVTQMGQEVILRCVPISNHLYFYWYRQILGQKVEFLVSFYNNEISEKSEIFDDQFSVERPDGSNFTLKIRSTKLEDSAMYFCASSDGYQPQHFGDGTRLSIL.

This rearrangement joins TRBV29-1 to TRBJ1-4; D not resolved. Germline CDR1 is SQVTM and CDR2 is ANQGSEA. The CDR3 contains 14 residues. Trimming removed 5 bases at V and 4 bases at J, with 14 bases between. The CDR3, as DNA: TGCAGCGTTAGAAAACATCAAGATAATGAAAAACTGTTTTTT. Protein sequence: CSVRKHQDNEKLFF.

This clonotype was observed a few times. The chain uses TRBV7-8 and TRBJ2-3, with a possible D match to TRBD1 (5 bases). The CDR3 has 13 amino acids. Trimming left V 6 bases short and J 6 bases short, with 13 bases between. CDR1 is SGHVS, CDR2 FQNEAQ, per germline. The CDR3 region is CASSPEWGDTQYF. As DNA, the CDR3 is TGTGCCAGCAGTCCCGAGTGGGGCGATACGCAGTATTTT.

This clonotype was found a few times. This may arise from a read error, as a much more abundant clone is one base away. This chain joins TRBV7-2 and TRBJ2-1; D unclear. CDR3 length: 12 amino acids. The V end lost 0 bases, the J end lost 7 bases, and 4 bases lay between the germline ends. Germline CDR1 is SGHTA and CDR2 is FQGNSA. This CDR3 reads CASSLACNEQFF. DNA of the CDR3: TGTGCCAGCAGCTTAGCGTGTAATGAGCAGTTCTTC.

This clonotype was picked up many times. The V call is TRBV29-1, the J call TRBJ2-3; 10 nucleotides align to TRBD2. V shed 3 bases and J 3 bases; nucleotides not matched to a gene: 3. Per the germline V gene, CDR1 is SQVTM and CDR2 is ANQGSEA. The CDR3 covers 14 residues. Here the CDR3 reads CSVERAGGTDTQYF. CDR3 bases: TGCAGCGTTGAGAGAGCGGGAGGGACAGATACGCAGTATTTT.

This clonotype was observed a handful of times. V and J are TRBV7-2 and TRBJ2-1; D is unresolved. Germline V gives CDR1 SGHTA, CDR2 FQGNSA. This CDR3 has 13 amino acids. Trimming pared 1 base from V and 4 bases from J, leaving 5 bases between. In nucleotides, the CDR3 is TGTGCCAGCAGCTTAGGACGGTACAATGAGCAGTTCTTC. Protein: CASSLGRYNEQFF.

The V gene is TRBV7-9, the J gene TRBJ2-7; D unclear. CDR3 length: 15 residues. CDR1 is SEHNR and CDR2 is FQNEAQ in the germline V gene (reference sequence). The V gene lost 5 bases and the J gene lost 0 bases, with 14 bases spanning the gap. CDR3 nucleotide sequence: TGTGCCAGCAGCCCCGGCAAAGGCAGCTCCTACGAGCAGTACTTC. This translates into CASSPGKGSSYEQYF.

This clonotype was counted many times. The V and J genes are TRBV7-2 and TRBJ1-1; TRBD1 matches at 7 bases. The junction had 5 bases not matched to a gene; V was cut back by 7 bases and J by 0 bases. The CDR3 length is 14 residues. Germline assignment: CDR1 SGHTA and CDR2 FQGNSA. The CDR3 is CASTTGQMNTEAFF. CDR3 coding DNA: TGTGCCAGCACTACGGGACAGATGAACACTGAAGCTTTCTTT.

This clonotype was recorded a few times. The chain employs TRBV7-6 and TRBJ2-1; D tentatively fits TRBD1 or TRBD2 (5 bases each). Trimming stripped 4 bases from V and 9 bases from J, with 13 bases between. Germline assignment: CDR1 SGHVS and CDR2 FNYEAQ. The CDR3 sequence is 13 residues long. The CDR3 nucleotides are TGTGCCAGCAGCTCCCCCCGGGACGTTGAGCAGTTCTTC. Amino acid sequence: CASSSPRDVEQFF.

This clonotype was detected ten times or more. This chain uses TRBV10-3 with TRBJ2-3, with TRBD1 matching 7 bases. The CDR3 runs to 14 residues. With 2 bases clipped from V and 1 base from J, the junction kept 0 bases outside the gene matches. CDR1 and CDR2 from the germline V gene are ENHRY and SYGVKD. The CDR3 spells CAISEGTGTDTQYF. The CDR3 region has the DNA TGTGCCATCAGTGAGGGGACAGGCACAGATACGCAGTATTTT.

This clonotype has a handful of counts. The chain joins TRBV12-3 or TRBV12-4 to TRBJ2-2, with a tentative D call TRBD2 (6 bases). With 8 bases removed from V and 3 bases from J, the gap between germline ends came to 19 bases. The CDR3 length is 16 residues. CDR3: CASSSRAGRYTGELFF. Here the CDR3 DNA reads TGTGCCAGCTCTTCGAGGGCAGGGAGGTACACCGGGGAGCTGTTTTTT.

This clonotype was detected many times. The rearrangement joins TRBV29-1 to TRBJ2-5, with D perhaps matching TRBD1 (6 bases). Germline V lookup: CDR1 SQVTM, CDR2 ANQGSEA. The CDR3 consists of 12 residues. V dropped 7 bases and J dropped 0 bases, with 9 bases sitting between them. The CDR3 sequence is CSGDRNQETQYF. Here the CDR3 DNA reads TGCAGCGGTGACAGGAACCAAGAGACCCAGTACTTC.

This clonotype was counted at least ten times. The chain uses TRBV5-1 and TRBJ2-3; D may be TRBD1 or TRBD2 (5 bases each). Germline V gene sequence: CDR1 SGHRS, CDR2 YFSETQ. This CDR3 has 15 amino acids. V lost 3 bases, J lost 2 bases, and 13 bases lay in between. CDR3 region: CASSSRGHLTDTQYF. Here the CDR3 DNA reads TGCGCCAGCAGCTCCCGGGGCCATCTCACAGATACGCAGTATTTT. Together with reference TRBV5-1 and TRBJ2-3, the CDR3 gives the full variable domain: KAGVTQTPRYLIKTRGQQVTLSCSPISGHRSVSWYQQTPGQGLQFLFEYFSETQRNKGNFPGRFSGRQFSNSRSEMNVSTLELGDSALYLCASSSRGHLTDTQYFGPGTRLTVL.

This clonotype was seen only a few times. The CDR3 here is CSARDGEYEREVNEQFF. The CDR3 DNA reads TGCAGTGCTAGAGATGGGGAGTATGAGCGGGAGGTCAATGAGCAGTTCTTC. The rearrangement joins TRBV20-1 to TRBJ2-1; 9 bases map to TRBD2. Unmatched junction bases numbered 12, after V lost 0 bases and J lost 6 bases. Germline V gene data show CDR1 as DFQATT and CDR2 as SNEGSKA (reference sequence). The CDR3 sequence is 17 residues long.

This clonotype was seen ten or more times. The chain uses TRBV12-5 and TRBJ2-7, with D hard to call. This CDR3 region has 12 residues. Trimming removed 7 bases at V and 4 bases at J, with 11 bases between. From germline, CDR1 is LGHNT and CDR2 FRNRAP. The DNA for the CDR3 is TGTGCTAGTGCCCGGACGGCTTACGAGCAGTACTTC. This gives the protein CASARTAYEQYF.

This clonotype appeared many times. This chain's CDR3 is CASSQTLTLTTQFF. CDR3 in DNA: TGTGCCAGCAGCCAGACCTTGACCCTAACCACGCAGTTCTTC. This rearrangement joins TRBV14 to TRBJ2-1; D remains ambiguous. Trimming removed 3 bases from V and 12 bases from J, with 18 bases in between. Germline V lookup: CDR1 SGHDN, CDR2 FVKESK. This CDR3 has 14 residues.

This clonotype was detected many times. CDR3 loop: CASSLVIQSNTEAFF. Here the CDR3 DNA reads TGCGCCAGCAGCTTGGTTATACAGTCCAACACTGAAGCTTTCTTT. The chain has TRBV5-1 and TRBJ1-1, with D unresolved. Germline V gene data show CDR1 as SGHRS and CDR2 as YFSETQ. V lost 0 bases and J 2 bases, leaving 11 bases between the germline ends. The CDR3 has 15 residues.

This clonotype has at least ten counts. The chain carries TRBV12-3 or TRBV12-4 and TRBJ2-7, with a weak D call TRBD1 (6 bases). This CDR3 is 13 amino acids long. V was shortened by 5 bases and J by 9 bases, with 17 bases between the two germline ends. The CDR3 DNA reads TGTGCCAGCAGTCGCGACAGGCTTTATGGGCAGTACTTC. Amino acid sequence: CASSRDRLYGQYF.

This chain connects TRBV6-5 to TRBJ2-3; TRBD1 agrees at 9 bases. The germline gives CDR1 MNHEY, CDR2 SVGAGI. This CDR3 has 14 residues. After removal of 6 bases from V and 3 bases from J, the junction contained 4 bases not matched to a gene. Here the CDR3 DNA reads TGTGCCAGCAGGGCCGGGACAGGGACAGATACGCAGTATTTT. This translates into CASRAGTGTDTQYF.

This clonotype has at least ten counts. The rearrangement links TRBV12-3 or TRBV12-4 to TRBJ1-5; D gene uncertain. The CDR3 spans 14 residues. Between the trimmed V and J ends, which lost 6 bases and 0 bases, there was a span of 9 bases. CDR3 sequence reads: CASSPWDSNQPQHF. In DNA, the CDR3 is TGTGCCAGCAGCCCGTGGGATAGCAATCAGCCCCAGCATTTT.

This clonotype was observed many times. The chain employs TRBV5-1 and TRBJ2-3; D unclear. V was cut by 4 bases and J by 5 bases, with 11 bases left in between. CDR3 length: 13 amino acids. Germline CDR1 reads SGHRS; CDR2 reads YFSETQ. This chain's CDR3 is CASSVTYKDTQYF. The DNA of the CDR3 is TGCGCCAGCAGCGTCACATACAAAGATACGCAGTATTTT.

At least ten counts were recorded for this clonotype. The chain combines TRBV11-2 with TRBJ2-5; maybe TRBD2 (5 bases). Trimming removed 0 bases at V and 4 bases at J, with 18 bases between. The length of the CDR3 is 17 residues. Germline V lookup: CDR1 SGHAT, CDR2 FQNNGV. The CDR3 bases are TGTGCCAGCAGCTTAGATTGGCGTTCCCCCCGGGGAGAGACCCAGTACTTC. This sequence encodes CASSLDWRSPRGETQYF. Drawing the rest from reference TRBV11-2 and TRBJ2-5, the complete variable domain is EAGVAQSPRYKIIEKRQSVAFWCNPISGHATLYWYQQILGQGPKLLIQFQNNGVVDDSQLPKDRFSAERLKGVDSTLKIQPAKLEDSAVYLCASSLDWRSPRGETQYFGPGTRLLVL.

This clonotype appeared many times. The rearrangement links TRBV5-1 to TRBJ2-3; D gene uncertain. The CDR3 is 15 amino acids. Germline-derived CDR1 and CDR2 are SGHRS and YFSETQ. Deletions cut 3 bases from V and 0 bases from J, with 11 bases between. CDR3 region: CASSSTLTSTDTQYF. CDR3 nucleotides: TGCGCCAGCAGCTCAACGTTGACTAGCACAGATACGCAGTATTTT.